A single sample gave rise to the 10 T cell receptor beta chains below, sequenced in a study of blood T cell repertoires in COVID-19. The data were produced by immunoSEQ multiplex PCR, yet TCRdb's version contains in-frame clones alone and is incomplete. The top ten hold around 11% of the sample, which has more than 100,000 clones, approximately 88% seen once. Sequenced input: peripheral blood. These TCRs come from a human donor in a cohort sampled during active COVID-19.

This chain joins TRBV3-1 (or the pseudogene TRBV3-2) and TRBJ1-2; D might be TRBD1 (5 bases). Germline loops: CDR1 LGHDT, CDR2 YNNKEL (reference sequence). V lost 1 base and J 7 bases, leaving 16 bases between the germline ends. The CDR3 runs to 15 residues. Here the CDR3 DNA reads TGTGCCAGCAGCCAAGGATTAACAGGTCCGGGTGGCTACACCTTC. It encodes CASSQGLTGPGGYTF.

This clone turned up a few times. The J gene is TRBJ1-6, the V gene TRBV7-2, with TRBD1 identical over 7 bases. There are 14 residues in the CDR3. The trim removed 3 bases at V and 5 bases at J, leaving 1 base unmatched. Germline assignment: CDR1 SGHTA and CDR2 FQGNSA. The CDR3 sequence is CASSLGTDNSPLHF. The CDR3 region has the DNA TGTGCCAGCAGCTTGGGGACAGATAATTCACCCCTCCACTTT.

This clone was counted a few times. The chain combines TRBV11-1 with TRBJ1-4; D ambiguous. The V end was cut by 5 bases, the J end by 2 bases, with 12 bases between. The CDR3 is 15 residues long. Per germline, CDR1 SGHAT and CDR2 FQDESV (reference sequence). The CDR3 DNA reads as TGTGCCAGCAGCCCTACGGGGAACACTAATGAAAAACTGTTTTTT. Translated, it gives CASSPTGNTNEKLFF.

This chain joins TRBV5-1 and TRBJ2-3; possible D gene TRBD1, 6 bases. The CDR3 runs 13 residues. Germline loops: CDR1 SGHRS, CDR2 YFSETQ. Trimming cost V 5 bases and J 14 bases, with 21 bases left between them. For the CDR3, the DNA is TGCGCCAGCAGTCCCGACCGAGGACAGTCCCCGTATTTT. Protein sequence: CASSPDRGQSPYF.

This clone appeared a few times. The rearrangement uses TRBV29-1 and TRBJ1-2, with TRBD1 identical over 7 bases. Unmatched junction bases numbered 8, after V lost 7 bases and J lost 3 bases. From germline, CDR1 is SQVTM and CDR2 ANQGSEA. The CDR3 length is 13 residues. CDR3 loop: CSESDRQYYGYTF. For the CDR3, the DNA is TGCAGCGAGTCGGACAGGCAATACTATGGCTACACCTTC.

The rearrangement links TRBV5-4 to TRBJ2-3, with TRBD2 matching 7 bases. CDR3 length: 13 residues. Germline V lookup: CDR1 SGHNT, CDR2 YYREEE (reference sequence). Germline trimming cut 1 base from V and 5 bases from J; bases unmatched to any gene: 1. CDR3 region: CASSLRGVDTQYF. CDR3 sequence (DNA): TGTGCCAGCAGCTTGCGGGGGGTAGATACGCAGTATTTT.

The rearrangement links TRBV10-3 to TRBJ1-2, with D possibly matching TRBD1 (5 bases). The length of the CDR3 is 13 residues. With 2 bases removed from V and 2 bases from J, the gap between germline ends came to 6 bases. Germline CDR1 is ENHRY and CDR2 is SYGVKD. The CDR3 DNA reads as TGTGCCATCAGTGAGGCAGGGAACTATGGCTACACCTTC. It specifies CAISEAGNYGYTF.

This clone was detected a few times. The chain has TRBV5-6 and TRBJ2-5; weak D call: TRBD2 (5 bases). The germline V gene has CDR1 SGHDT and CDR2 YYEEEE. V shed 3 bases and J shed 5 bases, with 5 bases lying between them. CDR3 length equals 11 residues. Here the CDR3 reads CASSWEETQYF. In DNA, the CDR3 is TGTGCCAGCAGCTGGGAGGAGACCCAGTACTTC.

V usage is TRBV4-1 and J usage is TRBJ1-5; no clear D gene. V was shortened by 3 bases and J by 5 bases, with 8 bases between the two germline ends. This CDR3 region has 13 residues. Germline V gives CDR1 MGHRA, CDR2 YSYEKL. DNA for the CDR3: TGCGCCAGCAGCCAGTACAGCTATCAGCCCCAGCATTTT. Protein sequence: CASSQYSYQPQHF.

This rearrangement joins TRBV7-9 to TRBJ2-1; D perhaps matches TRBD2 (5 bases). The V end was cut by 2 bases, the J end by 4 bases, with 12 bases between. The CDR3 covers 15 residues. From germline, CDR1 is SEHNR and CDR2 FQNEAQ (reference sequence). CDR3 DNA sequence: TGTGCCAGCAGCTTATCCGAGACTACGTACAATGAGCAGTTCTTC. It specifies CASSLSETTYNEQFF.